A selection of T cell receptor beta chains follows, all from one sample in a study of blood T cell repertoires in COVID-19. Sequencing used immunoSEQ multiplex PCR; TCRdb keeps in-frame clones, though not all of them. The sample lists approximately 320,000 clones, roughly 87% occurring once. Sequenced: PBMCs or T cells enriched from blood (not recorded which). The receptors shown here come from a woman under 30 who had recovered from COVID-19. The CDR3 runs from the conserved cysteine through the conserved F or W. The D gene is left open where the match is weak. A row's size may be missing; if present it is once, few, many or a size class.

size	D	V	J	DNA	CDR3
once	.	TRBV3-1/TRBV3-2	TRBJ2-3	TGTGCCAGCAGCTTTAGAGGACTCGGGACGCAGTATTTT	CASSFRGLGTQYF
.	.	TRBV28	TRBJ2-3	TGTGCGAGTTCGGGAGATAATCCGGATACGCAGTATTTT	CASSGDNPDTQYF
.	.	TRBV28	TRBJ1-3	TGTGCCAGCACCCTCGGGGGGTCTGGAAACACCATATATTTT	CASTLGGSGNTIYF
.	.	TRBV4-1	TRBJ1-2	TGCGCCAGCAGCCAACTACTAAACCAAAATTATGGCTACACCTTC	CASSQLLNQNYGYTF
.	.	TRBV5-1	TRBJ1-2	TGCGCCAGCAGCTTGATCGGGGTACAGGGCTACACCTTC	CASSLIGVQGYTF
.	TRBD1	TRBV7-9	TRBJ1-2	TGTGCCAGCAGCTTATCCGAGACAGGGGATGGCTACACCTTC	CASSLSETGDGYTF
.	TRBD2	TRBV5-1	TRBJ2-2	TGCGCCAGCAGCTTGGCCACTAGCGGGCCCGGGGAGCTGTTTTTT	CASSLATSGPGELFF
.	TRBD2	TRBV3-1/TRBV3-2	TRBJ2-3	TGTGCCAGCAGCCAGCCCCTAGCGGGGGTCGATACGCAGTATTTT	CASSQPLAGVDTQYF
.	TRBD2	TRBV6-5	TRBJ2-5	TGTGCCAGCAGACCCGGGACTAGCGGGAAAGAGACCCAGTACTTC	CASRPGTSGKETQYF
.	.	TRBV18	TRBJ1-5	TGTGCCAGCTCACAAGGGGAGGCTCGGCAGCCCCAGCATTTT	CASSQGEARQPQHF
.	TRBD1	TRBV28	TRBJ1-1	TGTGCCAGCAGTCTCCAGGGGGCAGTGGGGAACACTGAAGCTTTCTTT	CASSLQGAVGNTEAFF
.	.	TRBV9	TRBJ1-1	TGTGCCAGCAGCGTTGGGGCCGGCACTGAAGCTTTCTTT	CASSVGAGTEAFF
.	.	TRBV5-4	TRBJ1-2	TGTGCCAGCAGCTCCAGGGTGCTAAGGAGTGGCTACACCTTC	CASSSRVLRSGYTF
.	.	TRBV15	TRBJ1-1	TGTGCCACCAGCAGGGACAGAAGAAACACTGAAGCTTTCTTT	CATSRDRRNTEAFF
.	.	TRBV28	TRBJ2-1	TGTGCCTCGTTGGGGGCCCACAATGAGCAGTTCTTC	CASLGAHNEQFF
.	.	TRBV7-6	TRBJ1-1	TGTGCCAGCAGCTTTTTCCCTTTAGAAACAGGCCTATCTCTGAACACTGAAGCTTTCTTT	CASSFFPLETGLSLNTEAFF
.	.	TRBV19	TRBJ1-2	TGTGCCAGTAGTACTTCGGGGGTGACGGGCTACACCTTC	CASSTSGVTGYTF
once	TRBD2	TRBV7-2	TRBJ2-7	TGTGCCAGCAGCTTAACGCAGCGGGGCGTCTACGAGCAGTACTTC	CASSLTQRGVYEQYF
.	TRBD2	TRBV2	TRBJ2-7	TGTGCCACCGGGACTAGCGCTCAGAATACCTACGAGCAGTACTTC	CATGTSAQNTYEQYF
.	TRBD1	TRBV5-4	TRBJ1-1	TGTGCCAGCAGCTTTAACGGACAGGAGAACACTGAAGCTTTCTTT	CASSFNGQENTEAFF
.	TRBD2	TRBV29-1	TRBJ2-1	TGCAGCGTTGAAGAGTTAGCGGGAGGATTCTTC	CSVEELAGGFF
.	TRBD1	TRBV5-1	TRBJ1-2	TGCGCCAGCAGGGCAGGACAGGGTGGTCCCTATGGCTACACCTTC	CASRAGQGGPYGYTF
.	TRBD2	TRBV10-3	TRBJ2-5	TGTGCCATCAGTGAGTCTCGGACTAGCGGCGAAGAGACCCAGTACTTC	CAISESRTSGEETQYF
.	TRBD1	TRBV4-1	TRBJ1-6	TGCGCCAGCAGCCAAGGACAGGGACGGAGACTTAATTCACCCCTCCACTTT	CASSQGQGRRLNSPLHF
.	TRBD1	TRBV5-6	TRBJ1-2	TGTGCCAGCAGTCCAGGACAGGCCTATGGCTACACCTTC	CASSPGQAYGYTF
.	.	TRBV11-2	TRBJ1-6	TGTGCCAGCAGCCCAACCTTATTGGGACTCCTGAGTTCACCCCTCCACTTT	CASSPTLLGLLSSPLHF
.	.	TRBV15	TRBJ2-5	TGTGCCACCAGCAGTCAAGGGAGGGGGGAGACCCAGTACTTC	CATSSQGRGETQYF
.	.	TRBV11-2	TRBJ1-2	TGTGCCAGCAGCTACGACAGCTCTGTCTATGGCTACACCTTC	CASSYDSSVYGYTF
.	.	TRBV25-1	TRBJ1-2	TGTGCCAGCAGGGACTCGGGGCAGGGAGGGTATGGCTACACCTTC	CASRDSGQGGYGYTF
.	TRBD2	TRBV25-1	TRBJ2-3	TGTGCCAGCAGTGTATTTCTCGGCGGGAGCCCCTCGCAGTATTTT	CASSVFLGGSPSQYF
once	TRBD1	TRBV7-6	TRBJ1-2	TGTGCCAGCAGCTTAGCAGGGACAGGGGCTTATGGCTACACCTTC	CASSLAGTGAYGYTF
.	TRBD2	TRBV4-1	TRBJ2-7	TGCGCCAGCAGCCAACTCAGCGGGATTGGTTACGAGCAGTACTTC	CASSQLSGIGYEQYF
.	TRBD2	TRBV4-2	TRBJ2-7	TGTGCCAGCAGCCAAGATCTTCGGGGGGGAAGTTCTGAGCAGTACTTC	CASSQDLRGGSSEQYF
.	TRBD1	TRBV7-8	TRBJ1-2	TGTGCCAGCAGCTTCGGGACAGCCAACTATGGCTACACCTTC	CASSFGTANYGYTF
.	.	TRBV5-6	TRBJ1-5	TGTGCCAGCAGCTTGGCCCCGAATCAGCCCCAGCATTTT	CASSLAPNQPQHF
.	.	TRBV14	TRBJ1-2	TGTGCCAGCAGCATAGACACTAACTATGGCTACACCTTC	CASSIDTNYGYTF
.	TRBD1	TRBV6-5	TRBJ1-1	TGTGCCAGCAGTTACTTATCGGGACAGGGTAGGGATGAAGCTTTCTTT	CASSYLSGQGRDEAFF
.	.	TRBV7-2	TRBJ2-4	TGTGCCAGCAGCCCAGGACTCAGCCCTAGCATTCAGTACTTC	CASSPGLSPSIQYF
.	.	TRBV5-4	TRBJ2-3	TGTGCCAGCAGCTTCATAGCGGCGACAGATACGCAGTATTTT	CASSFIAATDTQYF
few	TRBD1	TRBV6-2/TRBV6-3	TRBJ1-2	TGTGCCAGCAGCCGTACAGGGGATCCTGGCTACACCTTC	CASSRTGDPGYTF
.	.	TRBV12-3/TRBV12-4	TRBJ1-1	TGTGCCAGCAGCAGGGGTGTAGGGACTGAAGCTTTCTTT	CASSRGVGTEAFF
.	.	TRBV9	TRBJ2-7	TGTGCCAGCAGCGTGGCCCCCAGTGAAAGCTCCTACGAGCAGTACTTC	CASSVAPSESSYEQYF
.	.	TRBV5-4	TRBJ1-1	TGTGCCAGCAGCCAGCGAGAGACGCTTACAGCTTTCTTT	CASSQRETLTAFF
.	.	TRBV6-5	TRBJ1-3	TGTGCCAGCAGTTACTCAGGGGGGGAAGGAAACACCATATATTTT	CASSYSGGEGNTIYF
once	.	TRBV20-1	TRBJ1-1	TGCAGTGCTAGTCCACGAGCGGACTATCTTTTT	CSASPRADYLF
.	.	TRBV5-4	TRBJ2-1	TGTGCCAGCAGCTTGGGAGGCGGGGGCCCCGACCCCTACAATGAGCAGTTCTTC	CASSLGGGGPDPYNEQFF
.	.	TRBV28	TRBJ1-5	TGTGCCAGCATTCCTAGTTACGGCAATCAGCCCCAGCATTTT	CASIPSYGNQPQHF
.	TRBD2	TRBV7-7	TRBJ2-1	TGTGCCAGCAGCCCGAATAGCGGGGGTGGCTCCTACAATGAGCAGTTCTTC	CASSPNSGGGSYNEQFF
.	.	TRBV6-5	TRBJ2-1	TGTGCCAGCACCAAGGGCGGGTCTACCTACAATGAGCAGTTCTTC	CASTKGGSTYNEQFF
.	TRBD2	TRBV7-2	TRBJ2-3	TGTGCCAGCAGCCTCGCTGCGGGGGGGACAGATACGCAGTATTTT	CASSLAAGGTDTQYF
.	.	TRBV19	TRBJ2-7	TGTGCCAGTAGTATAAAGAGCTCCTACGAGCAGTACTTC	CASSIKSSYEQYF
.	TRBD1	TRBV4-3	TRBJ2-7	TGCGCCAGCAGCCAAGGGGACAGGGGAACCTACGAGCAGTACTTC	CASSQGDRGTYEQYF